One and the same sample provided the 27 T cell receptor beta chains below, sequenced in a study of blood T cell repertoires in COVID-19. Sequencing used immunoSEQ multiplex PCR; TCRdb keeps in-frame clones, though not all of them. The profile shows some 170,000 clones, roughly 82% of them singletons. The sample consisted of peripheral blood. These receptors were obtained from a woman aged 70-85 years with acute or convalescent COVID-19.

The gene calls are TRBV4-3 and TRBJ2-7; weak D call: TRBD2 (6 bases). The ends were cut back, 4 bases at V and 5 bases at J, with 18 bases in the middle. This CDR3 comprises 15 residues. In germline, CDR1 is LGHNA, CDR2 YSLEER. Written as DNA, the CDR3 is TGCGCCAGCAGCCCCAGTCGGAGGGGTTCGCACGAGCAGTACTTC. The encoded protein is CASSPSRRGSHEQYF.

The chain is built from TRBV29-1 and TRBJ2-6; no clear D gene. Germline CDR1 is SQVTM and CDR2 is ANQGSEA. This CDR3 comprises 12 residues. V lost 5 bases, J lost 2 bases, and 4 bases lay in between. The CDR3 here is CSVTTGANVLTF. The DNA of the CDR3 is TGCAGCGTTACAACTGGGGCCAACGTCCTGACTTTC.

The chain is built from TRBV7-3 and TRBJ2-1; TRBD2 might be the D (6 bases). V was shortened by 1 base and J by 0 bases, with 13 bases between the two germline ends. CDR1 and CDR2 from the germline V gene are SGHTA and FQGTGA. The CDR3 spans 17 residues. In DNA form, the CDR3 reads TGTGCCAGCAGCTTAAATCCGGCGGGGAGCTCCTACAATGAGCAGTTCTTC. This translates into CASSLNPAGSSYNEQFF. Full variable domain (outside the CDR3, taken from reference TRBV7-3 and TRBJ2-1): GAGVSQTPSNKVTEKGKYVELRCDPISGHTALYWYRQSLGQGPEFLIYFQGTGAADDSGLPNDRFFAVRPEGSVSTLKIQRTERGDSAVYLCASSLNPAGSSYNEQFFGPGTRLTVL.

This sequence joins TRBV28 and TRBJ1-3, with a weak D call TRBD1 (5 bases). V gave up 5 bases and J gave up 0 bases, with 5 bases separating them. The germline V gene encodes CDR1 MDHEN and CDR2 SYDVKM. CDR3 size: 13 residues. This chain's CDR3 is CASSDSSGNTIYF. CDR3 in DNA: TGTGCCAGCAGTGACAGCTCTGGAAACACCATATATTTT.

The chain uses TRBV5-4 and TRBJ2-5; 15 bases align to TRBD2. The CDR3 sequence is 16 residues long. Looked up from germline, CDR1 is SGHNT and CDR2 is YYREEE (reference sequence). Losses at the gene ends were 4 bases for V and 4 bases for J; bases not matched to a gene: 5. The CDR3 DNA reads TGTGCCAGCAGCCCCGGACTAGCGGGAGGGGTAGAGACCCAGTACTTC. Translating gives CASSPGLAGGVETQYF.

This chain uses TRBV9 with TRBJ2-7, with a tentative D call TRBD2 (5 bases). The CDR3 has 14 residues. V was pared by 0 bases and J by 4 bases, with 11 bases between. CDR1 is SGDLS, CDR2 YYNGEE, per germline. CDR3 sequence reads: CASSVEPGSYEQYF. The CDR3 bases are TGTGCCAGCAGCGTAGAACCGGGGAGTTACGAGCAGTACTTC.

The rearrangement joins TRBV6-2 or TRBV6-3 to TRBJ2-7; D possibly corresponds to TRBD1 (6 bases). The CDR3 is 16 amino acids. Germline-derived CDR1 and CDR2 are MNHEY and SVGEGT. The V and J ends lost 2 bases and 1 base respectively, with 15 bases between them. CDR3 protein: CASSYPRGGMSYEQYF. CDR3 sequence (DNA): TGTGCCAGCAGTTACCCCAGGGGCGGTATGTCCTACGAGCAGTACTTC.

This chain joins TRBV27 and TRBJ1-6; TRBD1 aligns across 7 bases. Germline loops: CDR1 MNHEY, CDR2 SMNVEV (reference sequence). This CDR3 comprises 19 residues. With V trimmed by 1 base and J by 1 base, 10 bases remained unmatched. In DNA, the CDR3 is TGTGCCAGCAGTTTATTTTATCCTGGCAGGGGGTCCTATAATTCACCCCTCCACTTT. Protein product: CASSLFYPGRGSYNSPLHF.

This clone was recorded a few times. J is TRBJ2-7 and V is TRBV5-1; D may be TRBD1 (5 bases). Germline assignment: CDR1 SGHRS and CDR2 YFSETQ. There are 12 residues in the CDR3. The ends were cut back, 7 bases at V and 6 bases at J, with 14 bases in the middle. The DNA for the CDR3 is TGCGCCAGCTCCTCAGGGAACGGCGAGCAGTACTTC. Translating gives CASSSGNGEQYF.

The chain has TRBV5-5 and TRBJ2-1; 10 bases match TRBD2. Per germline, CDR1 SGHKS and CDR2 YYEKEE (reference sequence). The J segment lost 8 bases and the V segment lost 5 bases, leaving 10 bases of the junction unmatched. The CDR3 consists of 15 residues. The CDR3 DNA follows: TGTGCCAGCAGTAAAGCGGGAGGGACGTACGATGAGCAGTTCTTC. It codes for CASSKAGGTYDEQFF.

The chain combines TRBV6-1 with TRBJ1-5; D is unresolved. The length of the CDR3 is 16 residues. The V gene lost 1 base and the J gene lost 4 bases, with 14 bases spanning the gap. In germline, CDR1 is MNHNS, CDR2 SASEGT. CDR3 amino acids: CASSEVGGLRNQPQHF. DNA of the CDR3: TGTGCCAGCAGTGAAGTGGGAGGCTTAAGAAATCAGCCCCAGCATTTT.

CDR3 region: CASSLAGEGYTF. Here the CDR3 DNA reads TGTGCCAGCAGCTTAGCCGGGGAGGGCTACACCTTC. V usage is TRBV7-2 and J usage is TRBJ1-2, with no clear D. CDR1 and CDR2 (germline): SGHTA, FQGNSA. With 0 bases removed from V and 8 bases from J, the gap between germline ends came to 7 bases. The CDR3 consists of 12 residues.

This chain connects TRBV30 to TRBJ2-7, with 7 bases aligning to TRBD1. V lost 2 bases and J lost 1; bases outside the gene matches: 8. The CDR3 extends over 15 amino acids. Germline assignment: CDR1 GTSNPN and CDR2 SVGIG (reference sequence). CDR3 protein: CAWSPIRQGSYEQYF. The CDR3 nucleotides are TGTGCCTGGAGTCCGATAAGACAGGGTTCCTACGAGCAGTACTTC.

This rearrangement joins TRBV7-2 to TRBJ1-1, with TRBD1 as a possible D gene (5 bases). Germline assignment: CDR1 SGHTA and CDR2 FQGNSA. Trimming removed 5 bases from V and 5 bases from J, with 15 bases in between. There are 14 residues in the CDR3. CDR3 protein: CASSGQGLGTEAFF. The CDR3 DNA sequence: TGTGCCAGCAGCGGGCAGGGTCTCGGGACTGAAGCTTTCTTT. The entire variable domain, with the rest obtained from reference TRBV7-2 and TRBJ1-1, is as follows: GAGVSQSPSNKVTEKGKDVELRCDPISGHTALYWYRQSLGQGLEFLIYFQGNSAPDKSGLPSDRFSAERTGGSVSTLTIQRTQQEDSAVYLCASSGQGLGTEAFFGQGTRLTVV.

This clone occurred a few times. This sequence joins TRBV30 and TRBJ1-2, with D possibly matching TRBD1 (6 bases). The ends were cut back, 0 bases at V and 5 bases at J, with 10 bases in the middle. CDR1 and CDR2 (germline): GTSNPN, SVGIG (reference sequence). The CDR3 covers 13 residues. This chain's CDR3 is CAWSVQRGYGYTF. CDR3 coding DNA: TGTGCCTGGAGTGTACAAAGGGGGTATGGCTACACCTTC.

This clone appeared once. The chain links TRBV2 to TRBJ2-1; 8 positions match TRBD1. CDR3 length equals 12 residues. Germline V gene lookup returns CDR1 SNHLY and CDR2 FYNNEI. V trimming: 6 bases; J trimming: 6 bases; junction bases outside the gene matches: 1. Here the CDR3 reads CASRDRGNEQFF. CDR3 nucleotides: TGTGCCAGCAGAGACAGGGGCAATGAGCAGTTCTTC.

The chain links TRBV5-1 to TRBJ2-6; 7 positions agree with TRBD1. CDR1 SGHRS and CDR2 YFSETQ come from the germline V gene. This CDR3 is 15 amino acids long. The V and J ends lost 2 bases and 2 bases, in that order; junction bases with no gene match: 1. The CDR3 region is CASSLGGAGANVLTF. The CDR3 DNA sequence: TGCGCCAGCAGCTTAGGGGGCGCTGGGGCCAACGTCCTGACTTTC.

CDR3: CASSLLSGYGYTF. The CDR3 DNA is TGCGCCAGCAGCTTACTCTCGGGCTATGGCTACACCTTC. The rearrangement links TRBV5-1 to TRBJ1-2; D remains ambiguous. The CDR3 consists of 13 residues. Trimming took off 2 bases at V and 4 bases at J, with 9 bases between the two ends. Per the germline V gene, CDR1 is SGHRS and CDR2 is YFSETQ.

The chain combines TRBV7-9 with TRBJ2-2; TRBD2 matches at 9 bases. CDR3 length: 16 residues. Germline loops: CDR1 SEHNR, CDR2 FQNEAQ (reference sequence). V shed 1 base and J 4 bases; nucleotides not matched to a gene: 4. The CDR3 region has the DNA TGTGCCAGCAGCTTAGAGGGACTAGCAGGCACCGGGGAGCTGTTTTTT. Its protein product is CASSLEGLAGTGELFF.

In its sample, this clone was seen many times. The chain couples TRBV4-1 to TRBJ2-3; possibly TRBD1 for D (5 bases). Looked up from germline, CDR1 is MGHRA and CDR2 is YSYEKL. V lost 0 bases and J 3 bases, leaving 16 bases between the germline ends. This CDR3 is 17 amino acids long. The CDR3 protein is CASSQDYGRVKTDTQYF. The CDR3 DNA reads TGCGCCAGCAGCCAAGATTACGGCAGGGTTAAGACAGATACGCAGTATTTT.

The chain recombines TRBV15 with TRBJ2-1; possibly TRBD1 for D (5 bases). The CDR3 covers 13 residues. Per the germline V gene, CDR1 is LNHNV and CDR2 is YYDKDF (reference sequence). Trimming left V 0 bases short and J 10 bases short, with 10 bases between. The CDR3 region is CATSRDQGREQFF. In DNA form, the CDR3 reads TGTGCCACCAGCAGAGATCAGGGCCGAGAGCAGTTCTTC.

The chain combines TRBV4-1 with TRBJ2-1; tentative D call: TRBD1 (6 bases). The germline V gene encodes CDR1 MGHRA and CDR2 YSYEKL. Between the trimmed V and J ends, which lost 0 bases and 8 bases, there was a span of 14 bases. The CDR3 totals 15 residues. For the CDR3, the DNA is TGCGCCAGCAGCCAAGAAACTCCTGGGGGCGATGAGCAGTTCTTC. Translating gives CASSQETPGGDEQFF.

The chain links TRBV19 to TRBJ1-1; D gene unclear. The ends were cut back, 3 bases at V and 1 base at J, with 6 bases in the middle. The CDR3 is 13 residues long. Germline V gene lookup returns CDR1 LNHDA and CDR2 SQIVND (reference sequence). The CDR3 sequence is CASSITGNTEAFF. CDR3 nucleotides: TGTGCCAGTAGTATCACGGGGAACACTGAAGCTTTCTTT.

The chain is built from TRBV7-2 and TRBJ2-7, with TRBD1 matching 8 bases. The CDR3 loop spans 14 amino acids. CDR1 is SGHTA and CDR2 is FQGNSA in the germline V gene. V was clipped by 1 base and J by 3 bases; unmatched bases: 2. The CDR3 sequence is CASSLGGQDYEQYF. The CDR3 nucleotides are TGTGCCAGCAGCTTAGGGGGACAGGACTACGAGCAGTACTTC.

The chain recombines TRBV6-1 with TRBJ1-5; unclear D gene. Germline-derived CDR1 and CDR2 are MNHNS and SASEGT. Trimming removed 2 bases at V and 0 bases at J, with 5 bases between. The CDR3 is 14 amino acids. CDR3 sequence (DNA): TGTGCCAGCAGTGAACAAATTAGCAATCAGCCCCAGCATTTT. It translates to CASSEQISNQPQHF.

The J gene is TRBJ1-2, the V gene TRBV28, with unresolved D. The V end was cut by 3 bases, the J end by 5 bases, with 19 bases between. Germline CDR1 reads MDHEN; CDR2 reads SYDVKM. CDR3 length: 16 amino acids. CDR3 bases: TGTGCCAGCAGTTTCACGGGCAACGGGGTTCGATATGGCTACACCTTC. Residues: CASSFTGNGVRYGYTF.

The chain carries TRBV7-2 and TRBJ2-1; a weak D match, TRBD2 (5 bases). Looked up from germline, CDR1 is SGHTA and CDR2 is FQGNSA. The CDR3 covers 12 residues. Trimming stripped 4 bases from V and 8 bases from J, with 9 bases between. The CDR3 DNA follows: TGTGCCAGCAGCTCCCGGGGTCATGAGCAGTTCTTC. It is translated as CASSSRGHEQFF.